This T cell receptor (beta chain) was obtained from a study of cytomegalovirus exposure and HLA in healthy donors. The primer mix had 60 Vbeta and 13 Jbeta primers. The assay was immunoSEQ multiplex PCR, and TCRdb's table has in-frame clones only and misses some. The sample lists about 260,000 clones; approximately 70% were seen once. Study-wide results and caveats: Later analysis showed TCR association rates varying by HLA locus, highest for DRB1 and lowest for HLA-C. TCR beta chains associated with HLA were, in a later analysis, more clonally expanded than equally common others.

This clone was picked up a small number of times. As yet, its antigen is unknown. Sequenced material: PBMCs. This receptor was taken from a female donor in good health and CMV-seronegative.

The CDR3 reads CASSQEKRDRGSYEQYF. In nucleotides, the CDR3 is TGCGCCAGCAGCCAAGAAAAAAGGGACAGGGGCTCCTACGAGCAGTACTTC. The chain recombines TRBV4-1 with TRBJ2-7; 10 bases are shared with TRBD1. This CDR3 spans 17 amino acids. V shed 0 bases and J 0 bases; nucleotides not matched to a gene: 5. Looked up from germline, CDR1 is MGHRA and CDR2 is YSYEKL.